The clone carrying this T cell receptor (beta chain) was observed a handful of times. Its antigen is not identified. The CDR3 loop spans 15 amino acids. Libraries were prepared by immunoSEQ multiplex PCR; TCRdb keeps only in-frame clonotypes and omits some of them. The sample shows around 100,000 clones, 90% to 95% of them seen only once. This record belongs to a study of graft-versus-host responses after intestinal transplantation. In the study overall: Each recipient received a multivisceral, liver-intestinal, or isolated intestinal graft.

Findings of the study overall: Allograft clonal ratios (graft-versus-host to host-versus-graft) were high in patients who had graft-donor T cell macrochimerism. Peak levels of circulating GvH clones tracked with early post-transplant HvG declines. Recipient marrow held GvH clones, some first seen in ileum or blood.

The chain couples TRBV21-1 to TRBJ2-6; the table's D call, TRBD1, was not checked against the DNA. TRBV21-1 is flagged as a pseudogene. Sequenced here: unstimulated CD8+ T cells sorted from spleen or lymph node cells, sampled before intestinal transplant. This TCR was recovered from a human donor who received an intestinal transplant. In nucleotides, the CDR3 is TGTGCCAGCATTCCCCAGGGGGCTGGGGCCAACGTCCTGACTTTC. Encoded protein: CASIPQGAGANVLTF.